The present T cell receptor beta chain was sequenced within a study of PD-1 blockade in classical Hodgkin lymphoma (dated by TCRdb to between 2020 and 2021). Regarding the study in general: The study used CyTOF and TCR beta sequencing to define a peripheral blood immune signature of response to PD-1 blockade in classical Hodgkin lymphoma. Results the study describes overall, beyond this receptor: Baseline TCR diversity was reported as lower in newly diagnosed patients than in healthy donors, and lower still in relapsed/refractory patients. The study covered only a single clinical trial cohort, and the causes of the repertoire differences, possibly disease activity or prior therapy, were still not defined.

The Qiagen DNeasy kit was used to extract genomic DNA both from unsorted PBMCs and from the negatively selected CD4+ and CD8+ fractions. Using primers that anneal to V and J segments, immunoSEQ multiplex PCR amplified the TCR beta CDR3 regions. A synthetic immune receptor repertoire was used to minimize amplification bias, and any residual bias was removed computationally once sequencing was done. The authors' analysis ran thus. Repertoire diversity was quantified as the Shannon entropy index using custom Python scripts. Unsorted, CD4+ and CD8+ repertoires were analyzed separately, except in combined analyses where CD4+ and CD8+ sequences were merged in silico. Imported from immuneACCESS, the table was reduced by TCRdb to in-frame sequences with V and J called. These copies leave out some clones; in studies compared against another copy, an unresolved V gene accounts for under half, and the cause of the remainder is not known. V, J and clone size are taken as reported in that table, and D and trimming were inferred from the DNA itself. This sample gives fewer than 35,000 clones in total; 91% of them show up just once. The ten largest clones capture 3.5% to 4% of the sample.

Regarding this clone: The target of this receptor is not known. There are no base qualities to consult, and no much larger clone falls within one base.

Reading the label with the study, this specimen's time point is: newly diagnosed, previously untreated cHL patient sample. As a comparison group for the relapsed/refractory trial patients, PBMCs from patients with newly diagnosed, previously untreated classical Hodgkin lymphoma were sequenced. Peripheral blood was collected in 8 mL Vacutainer Cell Preparation Tubes, from which PBMCs were isolated by centrifugation and then cryopreserved. CDR3 length: 13 amino acids, cysteine to phenylalanine. The read is trimmed to its CDR3 DNA, 39 bases read in frame from base 1. Trimming removed 0 bases from V and 6 bases from J, leaving 10 bases between the germline ends. The germline V gene specifies SGDLS as CDR1 and YYNGEE as CDR2.

The rearranged chain carries TRBV9 and TRBJ2-7; no D gene call is confident. Sequenced: peripheral blood mononuclear cells (PBMCs). The clonotype comes from a human donor with classical Hodgkin lymphoma. The sequence in DNA is TGTGCCAGCAGCGTAGTTGATGATGGCGAGCAGTACTTC. Translation gives CASSVVDDGEQYF.